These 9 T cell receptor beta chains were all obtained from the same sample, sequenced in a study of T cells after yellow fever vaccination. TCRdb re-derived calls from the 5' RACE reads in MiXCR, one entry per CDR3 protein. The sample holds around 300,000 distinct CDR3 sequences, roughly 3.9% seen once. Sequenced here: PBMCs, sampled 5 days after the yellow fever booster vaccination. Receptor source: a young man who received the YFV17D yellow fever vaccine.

CDR3 region: CASSEGPGGGTPLHF. CDR3 DNA: TGTGCCAGCAGCGAAGGGCCCGGGGGTGGAACACCCCTCCACTTT. The chain joins TRBV4-2 to TRBJ1-6; tentative D call: TRBD1 (5 bases). Germline V CDR1 and CDR2: LGHNA, YNFKEQ. CDR3 length: 15 amino acids. The V gene lost 5 bases and the J gene lost 11 bases, with 19 bases spanning the gap.

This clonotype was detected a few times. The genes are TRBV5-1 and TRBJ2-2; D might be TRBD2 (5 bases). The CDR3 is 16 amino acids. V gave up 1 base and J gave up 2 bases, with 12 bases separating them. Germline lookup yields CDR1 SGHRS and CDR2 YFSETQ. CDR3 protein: CASSLLRGQNTGELFF. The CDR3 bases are TGCGCCAGCAGCTTGTTACGAGGGCAAAACACCGGGGAGCTGTTTTTT.

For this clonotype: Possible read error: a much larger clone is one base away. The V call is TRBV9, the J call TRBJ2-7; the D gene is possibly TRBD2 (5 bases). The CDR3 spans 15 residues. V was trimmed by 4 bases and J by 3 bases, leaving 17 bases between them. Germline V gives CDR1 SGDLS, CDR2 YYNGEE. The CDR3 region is CASSHSHDYHYEQYF. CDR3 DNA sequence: TGTGCCAGCAGCCATAGCCATGACTACCACTACGAGCAGTACTTC.

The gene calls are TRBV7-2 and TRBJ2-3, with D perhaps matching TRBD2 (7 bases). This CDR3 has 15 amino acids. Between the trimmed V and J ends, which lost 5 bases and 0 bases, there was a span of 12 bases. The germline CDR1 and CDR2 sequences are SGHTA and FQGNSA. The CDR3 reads CASSRTGGSTDTQYF. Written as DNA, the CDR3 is TGTGCCAGCAGCCGCACGGGGGGCAGCACAGATACGCAGTATTTT.

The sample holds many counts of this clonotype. For the CDR3, the DNA is TGTGCCAGCAGCTTGGATGGGGACAGGGCGAACGAGCAGTACGTC. Translation gives CASSLDGDRANEQYV. The rearrangement joins TRBV5-5 to TRBJ2-7; 9 bases align to TRBD1. This CDR3 is 15 amino acids long. The germline gives CDR1 SGHKS, CDR2 YYEKEE (reference sequence). V lost 0 bases and J lost 5; bases outside the gene matches: 6.

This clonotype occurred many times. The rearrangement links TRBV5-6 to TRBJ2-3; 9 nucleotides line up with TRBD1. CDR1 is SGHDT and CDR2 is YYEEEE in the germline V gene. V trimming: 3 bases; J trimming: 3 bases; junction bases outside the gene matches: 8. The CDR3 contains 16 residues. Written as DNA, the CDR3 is TGTGCCAGCAGCTGGACGGACAGGGGCAGAACAGATACGCAGTATTTT. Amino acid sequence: CASSWTDRGRTDTQYF.

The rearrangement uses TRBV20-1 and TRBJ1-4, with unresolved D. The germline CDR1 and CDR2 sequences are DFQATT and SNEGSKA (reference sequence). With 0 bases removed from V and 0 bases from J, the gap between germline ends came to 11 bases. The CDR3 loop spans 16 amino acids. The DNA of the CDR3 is TGCAGTGCTAGAGATTTGGGCGGTGCAACTAATGAAAAACTGTTTTTT. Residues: CSARDLGGATNEKLFF.

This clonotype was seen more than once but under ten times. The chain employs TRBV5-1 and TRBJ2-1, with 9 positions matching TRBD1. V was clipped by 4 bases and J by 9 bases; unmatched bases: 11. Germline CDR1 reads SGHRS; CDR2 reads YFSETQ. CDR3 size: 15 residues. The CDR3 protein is CASSLLGTGISEQFF. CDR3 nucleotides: TGCGCCAGCAGCCTCCTCGGGACAGGGATTAGTGAGCAGTTCTTC.

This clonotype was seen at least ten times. CDR3 residues: CAISDRETQYF. For the CDR3, the DNA is TGTGCCATCAGCGACAGAGAGACCCAGTACTTC. The chain couples TRBV10-3 to TRBJ2-5; possible D gene TRBD1, 5 bases. CDR1 ENHRY and CDR2 SYGVKD come from the germline V gene. V shed 6 bases and J shed 4 bases, with 6 bases lying between them. The CDR3 covers 11 residues.